The sequence of this T cell receptor beta chain was determined in a study of blood T cell repertoires in COVID-19. Turning to the study itself: Some COVID-19 samples were acute and others convalescent; all came from the United States, Italy and Spain. Nucleic acid was either cDNA or gDNA, and it came from T cells, B-cell-depleted T cells, or PBMCs.

Per the original data handling: The authors estimated nucleated cell counts from reference gene primer amplification. TCRdb keeps only in-frame clones here, not all; method: immunoSEQ multiplex PCR. V, J and clone size were drawn from that table, and D and trimming were deduced from the DNA. The repertoire includes 250,000 or so clones, 90% of them detected once, and about 4% sits in the top ten. Residents of approximately 25 US areas, aged roughly 18 to 89 years, made up the participants. The specimen was PBMCs or T cells enriched from blood (not recorded which). The source is a woman aged 30 to 39 with acute COVID-19.

CDR3 in DNA: TGTGCCAGCAGTTCATACGCGACAGGGCTAAAAGAGACCCAGTACTTC. Amino acid sequence: CASSSYATGLKETQYF. This sequence joins TRBV28 and TRBJ2-5; 7 nucleotides agree with TRBD1. The CDR3 runs to 16 residues. Germline trimming cut 4 bases from V and 3 bases from J; bases unmatched to any gene: 11. Germline values: CDR1 MDHEN, CDR2 SYDVKM.